This section outlines one TCR beta chain sequence together with its context. This sample was taken from a study of blood T cell repertoires in COVID-19. Study details: Specimens from acute and convalescent COVID-19 originated in the United States, Italy and Spain. T cells, B-cell-depleted T cells, or PBMCs provided the cDNA or gDNA that served as material.

The V gene end was trimmed by 4 bases and the J gene end by 7 bases; junction bases not matched to a gene: 14. This CDR3 comprises 18 residues. The germline V gene has CDR1 KGHSH and CDR2 LQKENI. In the original analysis: Nucleated cell counts were estimated from reference gene primer amplification. Repertoires were generated with immunoSEQ multiplex PCR, while TCRdb's copy carries only in-frame clones and drops some. V, J and clone size reflect that table, while D and trimming were determined from the DNA. This table holds about 80,000 clones, around 89% found once. The V and J genes are TRBV18 and TRBJ2-1, with TRBD2 matching over 12 bases. This clonotype was sampled from a woman of 80 years or more with acute or convalescent COVID-19. Sequencing was performed on peripheral blood. CDR3 nucleotide sequence: TGTGCCAGCTCACTAACCGCTACCCTAGCGGGGGGGAAGAATGAGCAGTTCTTC. It translates to CASSLTATLAGGKNEQFF.